This is a list of T cell receptor beta chains from one sample in a study of blood T cell repertoires in COVID-19. The repertoire was sequenced with immunoSEQ multiplex PCR; TCRdb's copy has only in-frame clones and lacks some. The sample carries 250,000 to 350,000 clones, about 88% recorded once. Sequencing was performed on peripheral blood. Receptors originate from a woman aged 55 to 70 with acute or convalescent COVID-19. Each CDR3 is given with its conserved first and last residue. A D gene is named only where the DNA matches it firmly. Size is omitted from some rows. Given values are once, few, many or a class for expanded clones.

j_call | v_call | clone_size | cdr3_length | d_call | cdr3_aa | cdr3_nt
TRBJ1-2 | TRBV4-3 | NA | 14 | NA | CASSHLDSRYGYTF | TGCGCCAGCAGCCACCTAGACAGCCGCTATGGCTACACCTTC
TRBJ1-2 | TRBV6-5 | NA | 14 | TRBD1 | CASSYLGTGMGYTF | TGTGCCAGCAGTTACCTCGGGACAGGGATGGGCTACACCTTC
TRBJ1-3 | TRBV28 | NA | 14 | NA | CASSQGFSGNTIYF | TGTGCCAGCAGCCAGGGGTTCTCTGGAAACACCATATATTTT
TRBJ2-3 | TRBV7-2 | NA | 18 | TRBD1 | CASSLRQGAQGMIDTQYF | TGTGCCAGCAGCTTAAGACAGGGGGCGCAGGGGATGATAGATACGCAGTATTTT
TRBJ1-1 | TRBV12-3/TRBV12-4 | NA | 13 | NA | CASSLGGGTEAFF | TGTGCCAGCAGTTTGGGGGGAGGGACTGAAGCTTTCTTT
TRBJ1-1 | TRBV30 | NA | 12 | NA | CAWSAVNTEAFF | TGTGCCTGGAGTGCTGTGAACACTGAAGCTTTCTTT
TRBJ1-4 | TRBV28 | NA | 19 | TRBD1 | CASSTPGTELLSTNEKLFF | TGTGCCAGCAGTACCCCCGGGACAGAACTTTTATCAACTAATGAAAAACTGTTTTTT
TRBJ1-2 | TRBV28 | NA | 18 | TRBD1 | CASRPLGTGGSSNYGYTF | TGTGCCAGCAGACCTCTAGGGACAGGGGGCTCTAGTAACTATGGCTACACCTTC
TRBJ1-1 | TRBV24-1 | once | 13 | NA | CATSDQRGTEAFF | TGTGCCACCAGTGATCAGCGAGGGACTGAAGCTTTCTTT
TRBJ2-3 | TRBV2 | NA | 14 | NA | CASSVRGSTDTQYF | TGTGCCAGCAGTGTTAGGGGGAGCACAGATACGCAGTATTTT
TRBJ2-7 | TRBV10-1 | NA | 18 | TRBD1 | CASSEPPGPGTGIYEQYF | TGCGCCAGCAGTGAGCCACCTGGTCCCGGGACAGGGATCTACGAGCAGTACTTC
TRBJ2-1 | TRBV5-4 | NA | 15 | TRBD1 | CASSTGTGAYNEQFF | TGTGCCAGCAGCACAGGGACAGGGGCCTACAATGAGCAGTTCTTC
TRBJ2-7 | TRBV4-3 | few | 15 | TRBD2 | CASSLGLAGLYEQYF | TGCGCCAGCAGCCTCGGACTAGCGGGTCTTTACGAGCAGTACTTC
TRBJ1-3 | TRBV5-8 | NA | 15 | NA | CASSLGAASGNTIYF | TGTGCCAGCAGCTTAGGAGCGGCCTCTGGAAACACCATATATTTT
TRBJ1-2 | TRBV7-2 | NA | 15 | NA | CASSSLGDRPYGYTF | TGTGCCAGCAGCTCGTTGGGCGACAGGCCCTATGGCTACACCTTC
TRBJ2-5 | TRBV3-1/TRBV3-2 | NA | 15 | TRBD2 | CASSHVAGGLGTQYF | TGTGCCAGCAGCCATGTAGCGGGAGGCCTCGGGACCCAGTACTTC
TRBJ2-7 | TRBV6-2/TRBV6-3 | NA | 17 | TRBD1 | CASSSGTGRTPLYEQYF | TGTGCCAGCAGTTCCGGGACAGGGAGAACGCCGCTCTACGAGCAGTACTTC
TRBJ2-7 | TRBV5-1 | once | 15 | TRBD1 | CASSVTGTGGTEQYF | TGCGCCAGCAGCGTAACCGGGACAGGGGGAACCGAGCAGTACTTC
TRBJ1-3 | TRBV27 | NA | 15 | TRBD1 | CASSLRQGIGNTIYF | TGTGCCAGCAGCCTTCGACAGGGGATCGGAAACACCATATATTTT
TRBJ1-1 | TRBV3-1/TRBV3-2 | NA | 15 | NA | CASSARPGMNTEAFF | TGTGCCAGCAGCGCGAGACCGGGGATGAACACTGAAGCTTTCTTT
TRBJ2-7 | TRBV3-1/TRBV3-2 | NA | 16 | NA | CASSQDWGQKAYEQYF | TGTGCCAGCAGCCAAGATTGGGGGCAGAAAGCCTACGAGCAGTACTTC
TRBJ2-7 | TRBV7-8 | once | 15 | TRBD1 | CASSPMTGVSYEQYF | TGTGCCAGCAGCCCTATGACAGGGGTCTCCTACGAGCAGTACTTC
TRBJ2-5 | TRBV19 | NA | 15 | NA | CASSIGLASLETQYF | TGTGCCAGTAGTATAGGTCTAGCGTCGCTGGAGACCCAGTACTTC
TRBJ1-2 | TRBV6-2/TRBV6-3 | NA | 19 | NA | CASSYRPTDTAITNYGYTF | TGTGCCAGCAGTTACCGCCCGACAGATACAGCAATTACGAACTATGGCTACACCTTC
TRBJ2-3 | TRBV2 | NA | 13 | TRBD1 | CASGTGPADTQYF | TGTGCCAGCGGGACAGGGCCGGCAGATACGCAGTATTTT
TRBJ1-3 | TRBV6-2/TRBV6-3 | NA | 15 | NA | CASSYVQTSGNTIYF | TGTGCCAGCAGTTACGTACAGACCTCTGGAAACACCATATATTTT
TRBJ1-2 | TRBV3-1/TRBV3-2 | NA | 15 | NA | CASSQDSLRHYGYTF | TGTGCCAGCAGCCAAGATTCCCTCAGGCACTATGGCTACACCTTC
TRBJ1-3 | TRBV4-1 | NA | 17 | NA | CASSPLRGVTSGNTIYF | TGCGCCAGCAGCCCACTCCGAGGTGTCACCTCTGGAAACACCATATATTTT
TRBJ2-3 | TRBV28 | NA | 14 | TRBD2 | CASSLSGGPMEQYF | TGTGCCAGCAGTTTATCGGGAGGGCCAATGGAGCAGTATTTT